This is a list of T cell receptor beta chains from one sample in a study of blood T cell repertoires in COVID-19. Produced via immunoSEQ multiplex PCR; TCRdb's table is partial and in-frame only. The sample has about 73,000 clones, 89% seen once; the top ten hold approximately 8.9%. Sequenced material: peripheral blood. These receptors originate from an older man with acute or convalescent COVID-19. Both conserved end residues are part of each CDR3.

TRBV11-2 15 CASSLNGDSNNEQFF
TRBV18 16 CASSSQQGQANYGYTF
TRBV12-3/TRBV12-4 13 CASSLFGGRGYTF
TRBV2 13 CASRGGPAGGYTF
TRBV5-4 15 CASSPGTSSNTEAFF
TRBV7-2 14 CASSFNRDGYEQYF
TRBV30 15 CAWSALLQGAGEQFF
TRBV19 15 CASSIVGEILNEQFF
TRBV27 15 CASSPGTGADNEQFF
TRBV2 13 CASRQNSNQPQHF
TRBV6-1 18 CASSEADITGGVADTQYF
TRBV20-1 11 CSARAEETQYF
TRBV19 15 CASTSGQGVNQPQHF
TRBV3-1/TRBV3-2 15 CASSPTGTGSQGYTF
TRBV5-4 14 CASGGQGTNYGYTF
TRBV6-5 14 CASRKDRGGQPQHF
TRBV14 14 CASSHTDGGTEAFF
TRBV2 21 CASRQAQGITLRAGREAEAFF
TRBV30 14 CAWSVSRGRNGYTF
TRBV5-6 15 CASSLIGGSYNEQFF
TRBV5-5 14 CASSSGQGNSPLHF
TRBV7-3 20 CASSFKVVGGFSSGANVLTF
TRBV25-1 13 CASTNSGSNEQFF
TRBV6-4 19 CASSDEDRGGRSYNSPLHF
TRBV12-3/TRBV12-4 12 CASSLALTAVFF
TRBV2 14 CASSVARLNTEAFF
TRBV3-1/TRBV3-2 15 CASSRSSVGSRGYTF
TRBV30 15 CAWSLGAGQGQPQHF
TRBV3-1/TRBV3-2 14 CASSPMASTDTQYF
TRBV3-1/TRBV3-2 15 CASSQTGTGGSEAFF
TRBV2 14 CASNTQGARTEAFF
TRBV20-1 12 CSASWDSYEQYF
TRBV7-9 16 CASSFDSAANTGELFF
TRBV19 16 CASSTLQGPSNQPQHF
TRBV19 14 CASRSGTGPYEQYF
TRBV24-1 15 CATSDPGQGERGYTF
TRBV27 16 CASSPLGQRGNQPQHF
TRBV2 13 CASSPDSPQVQYF
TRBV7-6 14 CASSWRGPHNEQFF
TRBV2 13 CASSDQAGAGYTF
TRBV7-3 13 CASSLHRSNEQFF
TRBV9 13 CASSVAGGNTIYF
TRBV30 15 CAWSVQPDWQETQYF
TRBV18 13 CASSPNYLETQYF
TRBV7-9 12 CASSYYLQTQYF
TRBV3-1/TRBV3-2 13 CASSQVRTGELFF
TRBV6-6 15 CASIMEDRGLGEQFF
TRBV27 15 CASSSGTGLNYGYTF
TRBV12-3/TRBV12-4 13 CASSLLAGYGYTF
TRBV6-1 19 CASSDLRGQGSSGANVLTF
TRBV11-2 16 CASSPRTSGGAHEQYF
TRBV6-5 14 CASSYKGPTDEQYF
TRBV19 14 CASSNRGLAGELFF
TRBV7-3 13 CASSPSYRDGYTF
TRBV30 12 CAWSPDYLKQFF